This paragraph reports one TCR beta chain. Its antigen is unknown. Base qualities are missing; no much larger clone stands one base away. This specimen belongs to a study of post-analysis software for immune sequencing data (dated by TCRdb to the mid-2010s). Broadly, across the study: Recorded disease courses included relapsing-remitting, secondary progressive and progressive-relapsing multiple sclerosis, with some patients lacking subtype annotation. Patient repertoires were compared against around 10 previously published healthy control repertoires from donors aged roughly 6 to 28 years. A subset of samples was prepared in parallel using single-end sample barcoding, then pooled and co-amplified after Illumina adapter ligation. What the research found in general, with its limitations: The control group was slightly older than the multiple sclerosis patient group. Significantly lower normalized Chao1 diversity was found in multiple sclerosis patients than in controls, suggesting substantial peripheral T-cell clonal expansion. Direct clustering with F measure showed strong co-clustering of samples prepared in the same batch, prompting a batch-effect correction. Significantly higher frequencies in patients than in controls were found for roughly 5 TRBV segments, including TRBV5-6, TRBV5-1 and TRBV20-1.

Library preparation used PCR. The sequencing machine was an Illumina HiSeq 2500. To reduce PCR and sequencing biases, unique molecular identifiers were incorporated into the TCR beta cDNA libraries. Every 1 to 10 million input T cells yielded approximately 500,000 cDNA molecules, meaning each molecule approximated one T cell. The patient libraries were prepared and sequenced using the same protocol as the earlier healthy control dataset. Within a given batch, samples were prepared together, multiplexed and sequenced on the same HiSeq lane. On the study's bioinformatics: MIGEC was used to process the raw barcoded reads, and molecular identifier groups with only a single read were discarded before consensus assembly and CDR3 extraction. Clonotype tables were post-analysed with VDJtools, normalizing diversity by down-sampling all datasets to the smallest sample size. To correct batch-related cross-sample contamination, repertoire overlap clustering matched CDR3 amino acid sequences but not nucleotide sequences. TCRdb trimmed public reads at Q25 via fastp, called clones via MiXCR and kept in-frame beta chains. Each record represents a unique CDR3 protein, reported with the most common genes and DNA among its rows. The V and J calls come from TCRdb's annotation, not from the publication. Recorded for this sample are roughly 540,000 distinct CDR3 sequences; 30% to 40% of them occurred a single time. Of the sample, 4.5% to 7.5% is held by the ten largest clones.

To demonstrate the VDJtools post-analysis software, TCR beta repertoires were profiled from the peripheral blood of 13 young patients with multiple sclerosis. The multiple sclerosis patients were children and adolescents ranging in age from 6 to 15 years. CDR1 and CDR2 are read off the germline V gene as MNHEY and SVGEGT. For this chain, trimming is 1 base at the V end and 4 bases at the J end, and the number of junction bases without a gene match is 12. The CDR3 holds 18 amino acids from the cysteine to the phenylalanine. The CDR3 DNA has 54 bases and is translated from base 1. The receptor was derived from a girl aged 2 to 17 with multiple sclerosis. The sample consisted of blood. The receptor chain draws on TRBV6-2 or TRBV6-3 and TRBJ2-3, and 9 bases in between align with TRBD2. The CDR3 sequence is CASSYYPPGGGAPDTQYF. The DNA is TGTGCCAGCAGTTACTACCCCCCGGGCGGGGGGGCCCCAGATACGCAGTATTTT.